Listed below are T cell receptor beta chains from one sample, sequenced in a study of graft-versus-host responses after intestinal transplantation. What these receptors recognize is not known. Sequenced by immunoSEQ multiplex PCR; TCRdb stores in-frame clones only, minus some. The repertoire holds 95,000 to 130,000 clones, with 90% as singletons. Material: unstimulated CD4+ T cells sorted from spleen or lymph node cells, obtained before intestinal transplant. These receptors were obtained from a human donor who received an intestinal transplant. Both conserved end residues are part of each CDR3. The D gene is left open where the match is weak. Size tells how often a clone was seen (once, few, many) or the class of an expanded clone, and some rows leave it out.

cdr3_length,v_call,d_call,j_call,clone_size,cdr3_nt,cdr3_aa
14,TRBV27,TRBD1,TRBJ2-5,NA,TGTGCCAGCAGTTTCAGGGGGCCCCAAGAGACCCAGTACTTC,CASSFRGPQETQYF
14,TRBV30,NA,TRBJ2-1,NA,TGTGCCTGGAGTCCGGGCGGGGGCAGACCAGAGCAGTTCTTC,CAWSPGGGRPEQFF
13,TRBV18,NA,TRBJ1-1,NA,TGTGCCAGCTCACCAATACAGAACACTGAAGCTTTCTTT,CASSPIQNTEAFF
15,TRBV9,TRBD1,TRBJ1-5,NA,TGTGCCAGCAGCGTAGGACAGGGGGGTAATCAGCCCCAGCATTTT,CASSVGQGGNQPQHF
13,TRBV5-1,NA,TRBJ2-3,NA,TGCGCCAGCAGCTTAGGCGGGACAGATACGCAGTATTTT,CASSLGGTDTQYF
13,TRBV5-1,TRBD1,TRBJ1-2,few,TGCGCCAGCAGCCGACGACAGGGAGGCGGCTACACCTTC,CASSRRQGGGYTF
13,TRBV25-1,NA,TRBJ1-1,NA,TGTGCCAGCAGACTGGGGGGGGGCACTGAAGCTTTCTTT,CASRLGGGTEAFF
16,TRBV5-4,NA,TRBJ1-6,few,TGTGCCAGCAGCCCAGGAGCTGACAGACCCTATTCACCCCTCCACTTT,CASSPGADRPYSPLHF
13,TRBV11-1,NA,TRBJ2-1,NA,TGTGCCAGCAGCTTAGCGGGAGGTAATGAGCAGTTCTTC,CASSLAGGNEQFF
18,TRBV4-1,TRBD1,TRBJ2-7,once,TGCGCCAGCAGCCAACAAAATTGGGACAGGGGTTTTAGGTACGAGCAGTACTTC,CASSQQNWDRGFRYEQYF
14,TRBV7-2,TRBD1,TRBJ2-1,once,TGTGCCAGCAGCCAGGGACAGGGGAACAATGAGCAGTTCTTC,CASSQGQGNNEQFF
16,TRBV6-5,NA,TRBJ2-3,once,TGTGCCAGCAGTTACAAGCAGGGGACCTACACAGATACGCAGTATTTT,CASSYKQGTYTDTQYF
16,TRBV18,TRBD2,TRBJ2-1,NA,TGTGCCAGCTCACCCCGACTAGCGGGAGCCAACAATGAGCAGTTCTTC,CASSPRLAGANNEQFF
14,TRBV6-6,NA,TRBJ1-2,few,TGTGCCAGCAGGGCACCGGGGACTAACTATGGCTACACCTTC,CASRAPGTNYGYTF
16,TRBV7-8,TRBD1,TRBJ1-2,NA,TGTGCCAGCAGCCCAGCCCCGGAGACAGGGAGTTGGGGCTACACCTTC,CASSPAPETGSWGYTF
17,TRBV5-1,TRBD2,TRBJ2-5,NA,TGCGCCAGCAGCTTGGCCACGAGACTAGCGGGACAAGAGACCCAGTACTTC,CASSLATRLAGQETQYF
15,TRBV18,TRBD1,TRBJ2-5,NA,TGTGCCAGCTCACCGAGAGGGGGCGAGGGAGAGACCCAGTACTTC,CASSPRGGEGETQYF
14,TRBV19,NA,TRBJ1-2,once,TGTGCCAGTAGTGGTTTTTGGAGTAACTATGGCTACACCTTC,CASSGFWSNYGYTF
14,TRBV7-9,TRBD1,TRBJ2-7,NA,TGTGCCAGCACCCCAGGACAGGGCTACTACGAGCAGTACTTC,CASTPGQGYYEQYF
13,TRBV6-1,NA,TRBJ2-7,NA,TGTGCCAGCAGTGAATCGTCGGGGGTGGTGCAGTACTTC,CASSESSGVVQYF
16,TRBV9,NA,TRBJ1-3,NA,TGTGCCAGCAGACAGGGACCGATCATCTCTGGAAACACCATATATTTT,CASRQGPIISGNTIYF
17,TRBV5-1,TRBD1,TRBJ2-5,NA,TGCGCCAGCAGCTTGGCCCCACCCGGGACAGGGACGGAGACCCAGTACTTC,CASSLAPPGTGTETQYF
12,TRBV7-9,NA,TRBJ1-2,NA,TGTGCCAGCAGCTCGGACAGCTATGGCTACACCTTC,CASSSDSYGYTF
14,TRBV6-5,NA,TRBJ1-2,NA,TGTGCCAGCAGTTCTAACTCCAACTACTATGGCTACACCTTC,CASSSNSNYYGYTF
14,TRBV9,NA,TRBJ2-1,NA,TGTGCCAGCAGCGTAAGTCAGGCGCAGAATGAGCAGTTCTTC,CASSVSQAQNEQFF
14,TRBV7-8,NA,TRBJ1-5,NA,TGTGCCAGCAGCCCCGGCGGGGCTGGACAGCCCCAGCATTTT,CASSPGGAGQPQHF
15,TRBV2,TRBD1,TRBJ2-7,NA,TGTGCCAGCAGGAAGCCCCGGGACAGGGCCTACGAGCAGTACTTC,CASRKPRDRAYEQYF
13,TRBV6-5,NA,TRBJ1-2,NA,TGTGCCAGCAGCGGGGGGACATTCTACGGCTACACCTTC,CASSGGTFYGYTF
14,TRBV10-3,TRBD2,TRBJ2-7,once,TGTGCCATCAGTTGGGGGGAGGGTCCCTACGAGCAGTACTTC,CAISWGEGPYEQYF
15,TRBV30,NA,TRBJ1-4,NA,TGTGCCTGGAGTGTAGGGGGGGCGTCAGGGGAAAAACTGTTTTTT,CAWSVGGASGEKLFF
13,TRBV18,NA,TRBJ2-7,NA,TGTGCCAGCTCACCACTCGGCAGGGACGAGCAGTACTTC,CASSPLGRDEQYF
14,TRBV27,TRBD2,TRBJ2-7,NA,TGTGCCAGCAGTCGGGGGGGCAGCTCCTACGAGCAGTACTTC,CASSRGGSSYEQYF
16,TRBV19,TRBD1,TRBJ1-2,NA,TGTGCCAGTAGTGTCCCGGGACAGGAAGCTAACTATGGCTACACCTTC,CASSVPGQEANYGYTF
15,TRBV5-1,NA,TRBJ2-1,few,TGCGCCAGCAGCTTGCGACCGGACAAATACAATGAGCAGTTCTTC,CASSLRPDKYNEQFF
15,TRBV6-5,TRBD1,TRBJ1-1,NA,TGTGCCAGCAGTGCTCCTATGACAGGGGGCACTGAAGCTTTCTTT,CASSAPMTGGTEAFF
13,TRBV6-1,NA,TRBJ1-1,NA,TGTGCCAGCAGTTTCAGGGAGGGGACTGAAGCTTTCTTT,CASSFREGTEAFF
13,TRBV6-1,TRBD1,TRBJ2-2,once,TGTGCCAGCAGAACTACAGGGGCCGGGGAGCTGTTTTTT,CASRTTGAGELFF
16,TRBV7-2,NA,TRBJ1-5,once,TGTGCCAGCAGCCAAGTTGGAGGAACTAGCAATCAGCCCCAGCATTTT,CASSQVGGTSNQPQHF
13,TRBV5-8,NA,TRBJ1-2,NA,TGTGCCAGCAGCTTGGCCGGGAACTATGGCTACACCTTC,CASSLAGNYGYTF
16,TRBV13,TRBD1,TRBJ2-5,NA,TGTGCCAGCAGCTATAACCAGGGGGCGACCCCAGAGACCCAGTACTTC,CASSYNQGATPETQYF
15,TRBV30,TRBD1,TRBJ2-3,once,TGTGCCTGGAGCAACAGGGGGCGGGGTGCAGATACGCAGTATTTT,CAWSNRGRGADTQYF
15,TRBV5-1,TRBD1,TRBJ2-1,NA,TGCGCCAGCAGCCCCCGGGACAGGGGGCAAAATGAGCAGTTCTTC,CASSPRDRGQNEQFF
14,TRBV7-2,NA,TRBJ1-1,NA,TGTGCCAGCAGCTTAGTCACTGTTAACACTGAAGCTTTCTTT,CASSLVTVNTEAFF
16,TRBV4-2,NA,TRBJ2-7,NA,TGTGCCAGCAGCCCAGGAGGGGGGGCCCTCTCCTACGAGCAGTACTTC,CASSPGGGALSYEQYF
13,TRBV6-6,NA,TRBJ2-7,NA,TGTGCCAGCAGTCTAGGGGGTACGGACGAGCAGTACTTC,CASSLGGTDEQYF
18,TRBV9,NA,TRBJ2-7,NA,TGTGCCAGCAGCGTAGCCCCAAACCCCAGACAAAACGGCTACGAGCAGTACTTC,CASSVAPNPRQNGYEQYF
16,TRBV10-1,TRBD1,TRBJ1-1,NA,TGCGCCAGCAGTGAAGGGACAGGGAAGGGGAACACTGAAGCTTTCTTT,CASSEGTGKGNTEAFF
15,TRBV2,NA,TRBJ2-7,NA,TGTGCCAGCAGTCGGGACGTCGGAGGGCCCTACGAGCAGTACTTC,CASSRDVGGPYEQYF
12,TRBV30,NA,TRBJ2-1,NA,TGTGCCTGGAGTGTACAGGGCAATGAGCAGTTCTTC,CAWSVQGNEQFF
15,TRBV5-1,NA,TRBJ2-2,NA,TGCGCCAGCAGCGGAGGTTGGTTAGACACCGGGGAGCTGTTTTTT,CASSGGWLDTGELFF
14,TRBV19,NA,TRBJ2-7,NA,TGTGCCAGTAGTATAGTGGCCGGGAACTACGAGCAGTACTTC,CASSIVAGNYEQYF
19,TRBV5-3,TRBD1,TRBJ1-4,NA,TGTGCCAGATACAGGGGGCTTCGCGAAGTTCGAGCAACTAATGAAAAACTGTTTTTT,CARYRGLREVRATNEKLFF
17,TRBV7-2,TRBD1,TRBJ1-4,NA,TGTGCCAGCAGCTACAGGGGGGCTAAAGCAACTAATGAAAAACTGTTTTTT,CASSYRGAKATNEKLFF
15,TRBV7-8,TRBD2,TRBJ2-2,NA,TGTGCCAGCAGCCAAACTAGCGGGAGTATCGGGGAGCTGTTTTTT,CASSQTSGSIGELFF
14,TRBV15,TRBD1,TRBJ1-2,NA,TGTGCCACCAGCAGACGGGACAGACGCATTGGCTACACCTTC,CATSRRDRRIGYTF
14,TRBV30,TRBD1,TRBJ2-1,NA,TGTGCCTGGTTAGGACAGGGAAAATCGAATGAGCAGTTCTTC,CAWLGQGKSNEQFF
16,TRBV6-5,TRBD1,TRBJ1-4,NA,TGTGCCAGCAGTTACTCCCCCGGGACAGGGAAAGAAAAACTGTTTTTT,CASSYSPGTGKEKLFF